This passage covers 18 T cell receptor beta chains from one sample sequenced in a study of lymphopenia after photon versus proton radiotherapy. Measured with immunoSEQ multiplex PCR; TCRdb has only the in-frame clones, and not every one. There are tens of thousands of clones in the sample; under 95% occur only once, and 2.9% lies in the top ten. Sequencing used peripheral blood, obtained from a patient treated with photon-based radiotherapy. Receptors were obtained from a woman aged 70 to 79 with pancreatic cancer.

The gene calls are TRBV27 and TRBJ2-7, with D perhaps being TRBD1 or TRBD2 (5 bases each). Germline CDR1 and CDR2: MNHEY and SMNVEV (reference sequence). V was shortened by 1 base and J by 3 bases, with 16 bases between the two germline ends. The CDR3 has 16 amino acids. The CDR3 sequence: CASSLWGPRTDYEQYF. The CDR3 nucleotides read TGTGCCAGCAGTTTATGGGGACCGCGAACTGACTACGAGCAGTACTTC.

The chain couples TRBV6-5 to TRBJ2-2, with D unresolved. CDR1 is MNHEY, CDR2 SVGAGI, per germline. The CDR3 is made up of 12 amino acids. V was clipped by 5 bases and J by 4 bases, with 5 bases between them. The CDR3 region is CASSDTTGELFF. DNA of the CDR3: TGTGCCAGCAGTGACACCACCGGGGAGCTGTTTTTT.

This clone showed up just a few times. The chain carries TRBV30 and TRBJ1-2, with D possibly TRBD1 on 6 matching bases. The CDR3 sequence is 14 residues long. Germline lookup yields CDR1 GTSNPN and CDR2 SVGIG (reference sequence). Trimming took 0 bases from V and 4 from J, leaving 12 bases between them. The CDR3 DNA reads TGTGCCTGGAGTGTCCCGAACAGGGCCTATGGCTACACCTTC. It encodes CAWSVPNRAYGYTF.

This sequence joins TRBV13 and TRBJ2-2; 7 bases map to TRBD1. The V gene's germline CDR1 is PRHDT and CDR2 FYEKMQ (reference sequence). V shed 2 bases and J 3 bases; nucleotides not matched to a gene: 9. This CDR3 contains 17 residues. The CDR3 sequence: CASSLQELGGDTGELFF. CDR3 coding DNA: TGTGCCAGCAGCTTACAGGAGCTAGGGGGCGACACCGGGGAGCTGTTTTTT.

The table lists this clone with a count of one. DNA for the CDR3: TGTGCCAGCAGCTTAGGGACAGCGGCTAATGAAAAACTGTTTTTT. Translating gives CASSLGTAANEKLFF. This chain connects TRBV7-9 to TRBJ1-4, with D perhaps TRBD1 (6 bases). This CDR3 contains 15 residues. Germline-derived CDR1 and CDR2 are SEHNR and FQNEAQ (reference sequence). Trimming removed 1 base from V and 3 bases from J, with 9 bases in between.

This sequence joins TRBV9 and TRBJ2-1; 9 nucleotides match TRBD2. The CDR3 spans 16 residues. In germline, CDR1 is SGDLS, CDR2 YYNGEE. J lost 8 bases, V lost 0 bases, and 9 bases had no gene match. CDR3 bases: TGTGCCAGCAGCGTAGATCTGGCGGGAGGGTGGGATGAGCAGTTCTTC. This gives the protein CASSVDLAGGWDEQFF. The complete variable domain, with remaining parts taken from reference TRBV9 and TRBJ2-1, reads DSGVTQTPKHLITATGQRVTLRCSPRSGDLSVYWYQQSLDQGLQFLIQYYNGEERAKGNILERFSAQQFPDLHSELNLSSLELGDSALYFCASSVDLAGGWDEQFFGPGTRLTVL.

The rearrangement uses TRBV18 and TRBJ2-1; TRBD1 matches 7 bases. After removal of 3 bases from V and 7 bases from J, the junction contained 12 bases not matched to a gene. Germline-derived CDR1 and CDR2 are KGHSH and LQKENI. This CDR3 is 16 amino acids long. The CDR3 DNA reads as TGTGCCAGCTCACCGGGAACAGGGGTGCTAAAGAATGAGCAGTTCTTC. Protein product: CASSPGTGVLKNEQFF.

The chain combines TRBV11-2 with TRBJ2-7; the D call may be TRBD1 or TRBD2 (6 bases each). Deletions cut 3 bases from V and 1 base from J, with 13 bases between. The CDR3 sequence is 15 residues long. Germline-derived CDR1 and CDR2 are SGHAT and FQNNGV. The CDR3 sequence is CASSFRGDSSYEQYF. For the CDR3, the DNA is TGTGCCAGCAGCTTTAGGGGGGATTCGTCCTACGAGCAGTACTTC.

The chain links TRBV18 to TRBJ2-5; TRBD2 aligns across 9 bases. Germline V lookup: CDR1 KGHSH, CDR2 LQKENI. V dropped 1 base and J dropped 5; count of bases not matched to a gene: 5. The CDR3 length is 15 residues. This chain's CDR3 is CASSPLAGEVETQYF. DNA for the CDR3: TGTGCCAGCTCACCACTAGCGGGAGAAGTGGAGACCCAGTACTTC.

This chain connects TRBV5-1 to TRBJ2-7, with D unresolved. There are 13 residues in the CDR3. The V gene lost 5 bases and the J gene lost 3 bases, with 12 bases spanning the gap. Germline CDR1 and CDR2: SGHRS and YFSETQ. DNA of the CDR3: TGCGCCAGCAGTCCAGTATTAGACTACGAGCAGTACTTC. Encoded protein: CASSPVLDYEQYF.

CDR3 in DNA: TGTGCCAGCAGCCCAGGACAGGGACGGACTGAAGCTTTCTTT. Amino acids: CASSPGQGRTEAFF. V usage is TRBV7-2 and J usage is TRBJ1-1, with 8 bases identical to TRBD1. The CDR3 contains 14 residues. Trimming at V came to 5 bases and at J to 5 bases, leaving 7 bases not matched to a gene. The V gene's germline CDR1 is SGHTA and CDR2 FQGNSA.

The V call is TRBV7-2, the J call TRBJ2-7; TRBD2 might be the D (6 bases). Deletions cut 5 bases from V and 10 bases from J, with 21 bases between. CDR1 and CDR2 from the germline V gene are SGHTA and FQGNSA. CDR3 length: 14 amino acids. Here the CDR3 DNA reads TGTGCCAGCAGCCCCGGGACTCCCGGAGACTTACAGTACTTC. Its protein product is CASSPGTPGDLQYF.

V and J are TRBV6-1 and TRBJ1-2; D perhaps matches TRBD1 (6 bases). CDR1 and CDR2 from the germline V gene are MNHNS and SASEGT. CDR3 length: 13 residues. Trimming pared 3 bases from V and 8 bases from J, leaving 13 bases between. The CDR3 loop reads CASSDTAGVGYTF. The CDR3 DNA sequence: TGTGCCAGCAGTGATACGGCAGGGGTAGGCTACACCTTC.

The chain has TRBV7-3 and TRBJ2-3, with D unresolved. Germline V gene data show CDR1 as SGHTA and CDR2 as FQGTGA. The CDR3 totals 13 residues. Trimming removed 5 bases at V and 5 bases at J, with 11 bases between. The CDR3 is CASSRDWRDTQYF. In DNA, the CDR3 is TGTGCCAGCAGCCGTGACTGGAGAGATACGCAGTATTTT.

This chain joins TRBV13 and TRBJ2-3; D perhaps matches TRBD2 (5 bases). The germline V gene has CDR1 PRHDT and CDR2 FYEKMQ (reference sequence). The CDR3 is made up of 17 amino acids. The V end lost 5 bases, the J end lost 0 bases, and 18 bases lay between the germline ends. The CDR3 DNA follows: TGTGCCAGCAGCCCCACCGGTTGGGTAGCGAGCACAGATACGCAGTATTTT. Its protein is CASSPTGWVASTDTQYF.

CDR3 loop: CASSQDFGGVQYF. In DNA form, the CDR3 reads TGCGCCAGCAGCCAAGATTTTGGGGGCGTTCAGTACTTC. The chain is built from TRBV4-1 and TRBJ2-4, with D perhaps matching TRBD1 (6 bases). This CDR3 region has 13 residues. V lost 0 bases and J 11 bases, leaving 11 bases between the germline ends. Germline CDR1 is MGHRA and CDR2 is YSYEKL.

V is TRBV7-9 and J is TRBJ2-3, with unresolved D. The CDR3 length is 14 residues. Germline CDR1 is SEHNR and CDR2 is FQNEAQ (reference sequence). The V end was cut by 4 bases, the J end by 0 bases, with 8 bases between. In nucleotides, the CDR3 is TGTGCCAGCAGCTCGATGACTAGCACAGATACGCAGTATTTT. Translated: CASSSMTSTDTQYF.

V and J are TRBV30 and TRBJ2-2; 7 nucleotides match TRBD1. Germline CDR1 and CDR2: GTSNPN and SVGIG (reference sequence). V dropped 4 bases and J dropped 5; count of bases not matched to a gene: 1. The CDR3 is 12 amino acids. The CDR3 DNA reads as TGTGCCTGGAAGGGGGCTACCGGGGAGCTGTTTTTT. It translates to CAWKGATGELFF.